This is a list of T cell receptor beta chains from one sample in a study of T cell clones after liver transplantation. Sequencing was performed with immunoSEQ multiplex PCR; in TCRdb, only in-frame clones are kept and a portion is missing. The sample gives tens of thousands of clones, 71% of which show up once; about 15% is in the top ten. The source material was CD4+ T cells from blood, sampled before liver transplant. The receptor source for this set is a human donor who received a liver transplant. CDR3s include the opening cysteine and the closing phenylalanine or tryptophan. D genes are given only for firm matches. The size of a clone is reported for some rows only, either as once, few or many, or as a class for expanded clones.

V: TRBV15; J: TRBJ1-5; size: once; D: TRBD1; CDR3: CATSRDPTGVQPQHF; DNA: TGTGCCACCAGCAGAGATCCAACAGGGGTTCAGCCCCAGCATTTT
V: TRBV10-1; J: TRBJ2-7; size: -; D: TRBD1; CDR3: CASSDSDRDNEQYF; DNA: TGCGCCAGCAGTGATTCGGACAGGGACAACGAGCAGTACTTC
V: TRBV30; J: TRBJ1-5; size: -; D: -; CDR3: CAWSFGMDQPQHF; DNA: TGTGCCTGGAGTTTCGGGATGGATCAGCCCCAGCATTTT
V: TRBV28; J: TRBJ2-7; size: -; D: TRBD2; CDR3: CASSLSAGGGYEQYF; DNA: TGTGCCAGCAGTTTATCGGCGGGAGGGGGCTACGAGCAGTACTTC
V: TRBV11-1; J: TRBJ2-3; size: -; D: TRBD1; CDR3: CASSEGQGTDTQYF; DNA: TGTGCCAGCAGCGAAGGACAGGGCACAGATACGCAGTATTTT
V: TRBV15; J: TRBJ1-6; size: -; D: -; CDR3: CATSRVVAGAGSPLHF; DNA: TGTGCCACCAGCAGAGTAGTTGCAGGGGCCGGTTCACCCCTCCACTTT
V: TRBV14; J: TRBJ1-6; size: -; D: -; CDR3: CASSHLLGDLGPLHF; DNA: TGTGCCAGCAGCCACCTATTAGGGGATCTGGGACCCCTCCACTTT
V: TRBV28; J: TRBJ2-7; size: once; D: TRBD1; CDR3: CAAAHRQGHYEQYF; DNA: TGTGCCGCGGCTCACCGACAGGGGCACTACGAGCAGTACTTC
V: TRBV2; J: TRBJ1-6; size: once; D: -; CDR3: CASSDVAGNNSPLHF; DNA: TGTGCCAGCAGTGATGTGGCGGGGAATAATTCACCCCTCCACTTT
V: TRBV11-2; J: TRBJ1-4; size: -; D: -; CDR3: CASSLDRQGYEKLFF; DNA: TGTGCCAGCAGCTTAGACAGGCAGGGTTATGAAAAACTGTTTTTT
V: TRBV2; J: TRBJ2-4; size: -; D: -; CDR3: CASSENRYIQYF; DNA: TGTGCCAGCAGTGAAAATAGATACATTCAGTACTTC
V: TRBV6-1; J: TRBJ2-7; size: -; D: -; CDR3: CASLPGPFYEQYF; DNA: TGTGCCAGTTTGCCAGGCCCCTTCTACGAGCAGTACTTC
V: TRBV15; J: TRBJ1-5; size: -; D: TRBD1; CDR3: CATSRAPTGSNQPQHF; DNA: TGTGCCACCAGCAGAGCACCGACAGGGAGCAATCAGCCCCAGCATTTT
V: TRBV25-1; J: TRBJ2-5; size: -; D: -; CDR3: CASSVRGETQYF; DNA: TGTGCCAGCAGTGTAAGGGGAGAGACCCAGTACTTC
V: TRBV7-8; J: TRBJ1-1; size: medium-sized; D: -; CDR3: CASSFWDTDTEAFF; DNA: TGTGCCAGCAGCTTCTGGGACACGGACACTGAAGCTTTCTTT
V: TRBV10-2; J: TRBJ1-4; size: -; D: TRBD1; CDR3: CASSESRDRVGEKLFF; DNA: TGCGCCAGCAGTGAGTCCAGAGACAGGGTGGGCGAAAAACTGTTTTTT
V: TRBV18; J: TRBJ2-6; size: -; D: -; CDR3: CASSPGHSLGANVLTF; DNA: TGTGCCAGCTCACCGGGACATTCACTTGGGGCCAACGTCCTGACTTTC
V: TRBV7-3; J: TRBJ2-3; size: once; D: TRBD1; CDR3: CASSSGQGTDTQYF; DNA: TGTGCCAGCAGCTCGGGACAGGGCACAGATACGCAGTATTTT
V: TRBV6-1; J: TRBJ2-7; size: -; D: TRBD1; CDR3: CASKRTGGADEQYF; DNA: TGTGCCAGCAAAAGGACAGGGGGTGCCGACGAGCAGTACTTC
V: TRBV30; J: TRBJ2-1; size: -; D: -; CDR3: CAWSVGRGAYNEQFF; DNA: TGTGCCTGGAGTGTAGGGCGCGGGGCGTACAATGAGCAGTTCTTC
V: TRBV19; J: TRBJ1-2; size: -; D: -; CDR3: CASSIDSDTYGYTF; DNA: TGTGCCAGTAGTATAGATTCTGACACCTATGGCTACACCTTC
V: TRBV28; J: TRBJ2-7; size: -; D: TRBD2; CDR3: CASSSPLAGALYEQYF; DNA: TGTGCCAGCAGTTCCCCCCTAGCGGGGGCCCTCTACGAGCAGTACTTC
V: TRBV28; J: TRBJ2-5; size: -; D: TRBD2; CDR3: CASLAGGLIETQYF; DNA: TGTGCCAGCTTAGCGGGGGGCTTGATAGAGACCCAGTACTTC
V: TRBV12-5; J: TRBJ1-1; size: -; D: -; CDR3: CASGFLRGGQNTEAFF; DNA: TGTGCTAGTGGTTTTTTGCGGGGGGGGCAAAACACTGAAGCTTTCTTT
V: TRBV6-1; J: TRBJ2-5; size: -; D: -; CDR3: CASSGTGTRGQETQYF; DNA: TGTGCCAGCAGTGGAACCGGGACAAGGGGCCAAGAGACCCAGTACTTC
V: TRBV28; J: TRBJ1-2; size: -; D: -; CDR3: CAITGFYGYTF; DNA: TGTGCCATCACAGGGTTCTATGGCTACACCTTC
V: TRBV27; J: TRBJ1-2; size: -; D: TRBD1; CDR3: CASSQGDNRGVKSYGYTF; DNA: TGTGCCAGCAGCCAGGGGGATAACAGGGGCGTAAAATCCTATGGCTACACCTTC
V: TRBV6-1; J: TRBJ2-7; size: -; D: TRBD2; CDR3: CASREGAGGLYQSNSYEQYF; DNA: TGTGCCAGCCGGGAAGGAGCGGGGGGCCTTTACCAGAGCAACTCCTACGAGCAGTACTTC
V: TRBV9; J: TRBJ2-1; size: -; D: TRBD2; CDR3: CASSSQGSGGYNEQFF; DNA: TGTGCCAGCAGCTCTCAAGGTAGCGGGGGTTACAATGAGCAGTTCTTC
V: TRBV7-8; J: TRBJ2-2; size: -; D: TRBD2; CDR3: CASSLTSVPRQNTGELFF; DNA: TGTGCCAGCAGCTTGACTAGCGTACCGCGACAAAACACCGGGGAGCTGTTTTTT
V: TRBV7-9; J: TRBJ1-5; size: few; D: -; CDR3: CASSLTTGNQPQHF; DNA: TGTGCCAGCAGCTTAACGACGGGTAATCAGCCCCAGCATTTT
V: TRBV7-2; J: TRBJ2-3; size: -; D: TRBD2; CDR3: CASSPPTSIQADTQYF; DNA: TGTGCCAGCAGCCCCCCGACTAGCATTCAGGCAGATACGCAGTATTTT
V: TRBV5-8; J: TRBJ1-5; size: -; D: TRBD1; CDR3: CASSGGQPNQPQHF; DNA: TGTGCCAGCAGCGGGGGACAGCCGAATCAGCCCCAGCATTTT
V: TRBV28; J: TRBJ1-5; size: -; D: -; CDR3: CASSLIGRGGQPQHF; DNA: TGTGCCAGCAGTTTGATAGGCCGGGGTGGTCAGCCCCAGCATTTT
V: TRBV5-4; J: TRBJ2-7; size: once; D: TRBD1; CDR3: CASSPGQKYEQYF; DNA: TGTGCCAGCAGCCCGGGACAGAAATACGAGCAGTACTTC
V: TRBV7-9; J: TRBJ1-5; size: -; D: -; CDR3: CASSLGAGGGNQPQHF; DNA: TGTGCCAGCAGCTTAGGGGCCGGGGGAGGAAATCAGCCCCAGCATTTT
V: TRBV5-1; J: TRBJ2-7; size: many; D: -; CDR3: CASSLTRDEQYF; DNA: TGCGCCAGCAGCTTAACCAGGGACGAGCAGTACTTC
V: TRBV28; J: TRBJ2-5; size: -; D: TRBD1; CDR3: CASSYDRVETQYF; DNA: TGTGCCAGCAGTTACGACAGGGTGGAGACCCAGTACTTC
V: TRBV28; J: TRBJ2-2; size: -; D: -; CDR3: CASRRGPNTGELFF; DNA: TGTGCCAGCCGGCGGGGGCCGAACACCGGGGAGCTGTTTTTT
V: TRBV7-9; J: TRBJ1-1; size: few; D: TRBD1; CDR3: CASSTLAGGNTEAFF; DNA: TGTGCCAGCAGCACGCTGGCAGGGGGGAACACTGAAGCTTTCTTT
V: TRBV5-6; J: TRBJ1-2; size: -; D: TRBD1; CDR3: CASSSDRGLGYTF; DNA: TGTGCCAGCAGCTCTGACAGGGGGCTTGGCTACACCTTC
V: TRBV7-2; J: TRBJ2-3; size: -; D: TRBD2; CDR3: CASQRPSGGAADTQYF; DNA: TGTGCCAGCCAACGGCCTAGCGGGGGGGCAGCAGATACGCAGTATTTT
V: TRBV4-1; J: TRBJ1-4; size: -; D: -; CDR3: CASSRSGQLGTTNEKLFF; DNA: TGCGCCAGCAGCCGATCCGGACAGCTCGGGACAACTAATGAAAAACTGTTTTTT
V: TRBV7-2; J: TRBJ2-2; size: -; D: -; CDR3: CASALRGGTNTGELFF; DNA: TGTGCCAGCGCCTTACGCGGCGGTACGAACACCGGGGAGCTGTTTTTT
V: TRBV18; J: TRBJ1-1; size: -; D: TRBD1; CDR3: CASSPPTGAEAFF; DNA: TGTGCCAGCTCACCCCCGACAGGGGCCGAAGCTTTCTTT
V: TRBV4-1; J: TRBJ2-7; size: -; D: TRBD1; CDR3: CASSQAGQGSYEQYF; DNA: TGCGCCAGCAGCCAAGCGGGACAGGGCTCCTACGAGCAGTACTTC